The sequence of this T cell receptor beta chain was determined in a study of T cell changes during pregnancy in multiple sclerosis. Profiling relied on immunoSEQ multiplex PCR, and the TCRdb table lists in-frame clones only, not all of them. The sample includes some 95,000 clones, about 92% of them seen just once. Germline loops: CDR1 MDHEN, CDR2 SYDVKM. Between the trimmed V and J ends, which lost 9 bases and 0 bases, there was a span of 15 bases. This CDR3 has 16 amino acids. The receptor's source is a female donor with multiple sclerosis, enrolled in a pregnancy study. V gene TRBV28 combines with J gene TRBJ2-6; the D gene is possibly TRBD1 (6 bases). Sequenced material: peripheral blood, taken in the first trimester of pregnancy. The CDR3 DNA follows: TGTGCCAGTTACGGGACATCCTACTCTGGGGCCAACGTCCTGACTTTC. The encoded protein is CASYGTSYSGANVLTF.